Below, 9 T cell receptor beta chains from the same sample are listed, as sequenced in a study of control samples from healthy donors and cancer patients. Clones were sequenced by immunoSEQ multiplex PCR, and TCRdb holds only the in-frame ones, with some missing. The data contain 20,000 to 30,000 clones, just over 90% of them singletons. Specimen: PBMCs. The receptors derive from a man in his fifties or sixties with lung cancer.

The gene calls are TRBV10-3 and TRBJ1-5; D is ambiguous. The germline gives CDR1 ENHRY, CDR2 SYGVKD. The CDR3 contains 13 residues. Trimming removed 7 bases from V and 0 bases from J, with 7 bases in between. The CDR3 nucleotides are TGTGCCATCAACGAGGATAGCAATCAGCCCCAGCATTTT. Its protein is CAINEDSNQPQHF.

The chain recombines TRBV7-3 with TRBJ1-1, with D tentatively TRBD1 (5 bases). The CDR3 loop spans 16 amino acids. CDR1 SGHTA and CDR2 FQGTGA come from the germline V gene. V was pared by 5 bases and J by 10 bases, with 26 bases between. Here the CDR3 reads CASSKVGLRGAEGAFF. The CDR3 DNA sequence: TGTGCCAGCAGCAAAGTGGGACTTCGTGGGGCCGAGGGAGCTTTCTTT.

The chain is built from TRBV27 and TRBJ2-1; the D gene is possibly TRBD2 (6 bases). The CDR3 is 14 residues long. Germline V gene data show CDR1 as MNHEY and CDR2 as SMNVEV (reference sequence). Between the trimmed V and J ends, which lost 7 bases and 7 bases, there was a span of 17 bases. CDR3 protein: CASTETGGENEQFF. CDR3 sequence (DNA): TGTGCCAGCACCGAAACCGGAGGGGAGAATGAGCAGTTCTTC.

The chain employs TRBV28 and TRBJ1-2; 7 bases are a match to TRBD1. The CDR3 length is 15 residues. The trim removed 7 bases at V and 3 bases at J, leaving 11 bases unmatched. The germline CDR1 and CDR2 sequences are MDHEN and SYDVKM. CDR3 in amino acids: CASTRGTAGYYGYTF. DNA of the CDR3: TGTGCCAGCACCAGGGGGACGGCAGGTTACTATGGCTACACCTTC.

The chain joins TRBV7-3 to TRBJ2-3; TRBD2 matches at 10 bases. V was clipped by 4 bases and J by 4 bases; unmatched bases: 2. The germline gives CDR1 SGHTA, CDR2 FQGTGA. This CDR3 is 14 amino acids long. CDR3 sequence reads: CASSSSGGPDTQYF. CDR3 DNA sequence: TGTGCCAGCAGCTCTAGCGGGGGCCCAGATACGCAGTATTTT.

The chain links TRBV6-6 to TRBJ1-2; D is possibly TRBD1 (5 bases). Trimming took off 0 bases at V and 4 bases at J, with 12 bases between the two ends. CDR1 MNHNY and CDR2 SVGAGI come from the germline V gene (reference sequence). The length of the CDR3 is 15 residues. The CDR3 DNA reads TGTGCCAGCAGTTACTCAAGGGGCTTGGTCTATGGCTACACCTTC. Its protein product is CASSYSRGLVYGYTF.

This sequence joins TRBV14 and TRBJ1-1; maybe TRBD1 (5 bases). Germline CDR1 reads SGHDN; CDR2 reads FVKESK. The CDR3 has 13 amino acids. Trimming pared 3 bases from V and 5 bases from J, leaving 10 bases between. The CDR3 protein is CASSQGVRTEAFF. The CDR3 nucleotides are TGTGCCAGCAGCCAGGGGGTGCGGACTGAAGCTTTCTTT. Full variable domain (outside the CDR3, taken from reference TRBV14 and TRBJ1-1): EAGVTQFPSHSVIEKGQTVTLRCDPISGHDNLYWYRRVMGKEIKFLLHFVKESKQDESGMPNNRFLAERTGGTYSTLKVQPAELEDSGVYFCASSQGVRTEAFFGQGTRLTVV.

This clone appeared once. The gene calls are TRBV2 and TRBJ2-5; tentative D call: TRBD2 (5 bases). V lost 2 bases, J lost 2 bases, and 6 bases lay in between. The CDR3 totals 13 residues. Germline assignment: CDR1 SNHLY and CDR2 FYNNEI. CDR3 region: CASSEPGQETQYF. The CDR3 DNA reads as TGTGCCAGCAGTGAACCGGGGCAAGAGACCCAGTACTTC.

The chain carries TRBV12-5 and TRBJ2-5; tentative D call: TRBD1 (8 bases). The V end lost 0 bases, the J end lost 5 bases, and 16 bases lay between the germline ends. This CDR3 contains 16 residues. CDR1 and CDR2 (germline): LGHNT, FRNRAP. The CDR3 spells CASGLVQGGAGETQYF. CDR3 sequence (DNA): TGTGCTAGTGGTTTGGTACAGGGGGGGGCCGGTGAGACCCAGTACTTC.